This is a list of T cell receptor beta chains from one sample in a study of blood T cell repertoires in COVID-19. This table comes from immunoSEQ multiplex PCR, and its TCRdb copy is limited to in-frame clones, with some not included. The sample consists of 120,000 to 150,000 clones, 80% to 85% of them appearing once. What was sequenced was peripheral blood. These receptor sequences come from a human donor in a cohort sampled during active COVID-19. CDR3s include the opening cysteine and the closing phenylalanine or tryptophan. The D gene is left open where the match is weak. Part of the rows lack a size; the others show once, few, many or a class for expanded clones.

v_call: TRBV19; d_call: NA; clone_size: NA; j_call: TRBJ1-2; cdr3_nt: TGTGCCAGTAGTCTCTCACAGGGTGACTATGGCTACACCTTC; cdr3_aa: CASSLSQGDYGYTF
v_call: TRBV21-1; d_call: NA; clone_size: NA; j_call: TRBJ1-1; cdr3_nt: TGTGCCAGCAGCAAAATCGGGACATTTCTTGCTGAAGCTTTCTTT; cdr3_aa: CASSKIGTFLAEAFF
v_call: TRBV2; d_call: NA; clone_size: NA; j_call: TRBJ2-5; cdr3_nt: TGTGCCAGCGCTAGGACAGAACAAGAGACCCAGTACTTC; cdr3_aa: CASARTEQETQYF
v_call: TRBV24-1; d_call: NA; clone_size: NA; j_call: TRBJ2-2; cdr3_nt: TGTGCCACCAGTGACAGGGTGGTCACCGGGGAGCTGTTTTTT; cdr3_aa: CATSDRVVTGELFF
v_call: TRBV19; d_call: NA; clone_size: NA; j_call: TRBJ1-3; cdr3_nt: TGTGCCAGTAGCAGGCAGTTCTTCTCTGGAAACACCATATATTTT; cdr3_aa: CASSRQFFSGNTIYF
v_call: TRBV4-1; d_call: TRBD2; clone_size: NA; j_call: TRBJ2-1; cdr3_nt: TGCGCCAGCAGCCACCCAATCGGGCGGGGGACGCTTCACAATGAGCAGTTCTTC; cdr3_aa: CASSHPIGRGTLHNEQFF
v_call: TRBV24-1; d_call: TRBD1; clone_size: NA; j_call: TRBJ1-1; cdr3_nt: TGTGCCACCAGTCCAGGGGGCCTCCGCTCTGGGGGTGAAGCTTTCTTT; cdr3_aa: CATSPGGLRSGGEAFF
v_call: TRBV11-1; d_call: NA; clone_size: NA; j_call: TRBJ1-2; cdr3_nt: TGTGCCAGCAGCACAGGAGCGAACTATGGCTACACCTTC; cdr3_aa: CASSTGANYGYTF
v_call: TRBV24-1; d_call: NA; clone_size: NA; j_call: TRBJ1-4; cdr3_nt: TGTGCCACCAGTGAGGGACTGGAAAATGAAAAACTGTTTTTT; cdr3_aa: CATSEGLENEKLFF
v_call: TRBV27; d_call: NA; clone_size: NA; j_call: TRBJ1-5; cdr3_nt: TGTGCCAGCAGCCGAGGGTCTGAATATCCCCAGCATTTT; cdr3_aa: CASSRGSEYPQHF
v_call: TRBV7-9; d_call: TRBD1; clone_size: NA; j_call: TRBJ2-7; cdr3_nt: TGTGCCAGCAGCCCTCCGACAGGGGTTTTGGGCGAGCAGTACTTC; cdr3_aa: CASSPPTGVLGEQYF
v_call: TRBV6-1; d_call: NA; clone_size: NA; j_call: TRBJ1-1; cdr3_nt: TGTGCCAGCAGTGAAGCCGGGGGGAACACTGAAGCTTTCTTT; cdr3_aa: CASSEAGGNTEAFF
v_call: TRBV7-3; d_call: NA; clone_size: NA; j_call: TRBJ1-2; cdr3_nt: TGTGCCAGCAGCTTGTACGGGACTGATGGCTACACCTTC; cdr3_aa: CASSLYGTDGYTF
v_call: TRBV6-5; d_call: TRBD1; clone_size: NA; j_call: TRBJ2-1; cdr3_nt: TGTGCCAGCAAAGGACAGGGGGCTTTCAATGAGCAGTTCTTC; cdr3_aa: CASKGQGAFNEQFF
v_call: TRBV6-2/TRBV6-3; d_call: NA; clone_size: NA; j_call: TRBJ1-2; cdr3_nt: TGTGCCAGCACCCCGGCACGCGGACATACATATGGCTACACCTTC; cdr3_aa: CASTPARGHTYGYTF
v_call: TRBV5-1; d_call: TRBD2; clone_size: NA; j_call: TRBJ2-1; cdr3_nt: TGCGCCAGCAGCTTGGTTGCCGCCAGCGGGGGCCCTGTCCATAACGAGCAGTTCTTC; cdr3_aa: CASSLVAASGGPVHNEQFF
v_call: TRBV7-9; d_call: NA; clone_size: NA; j_call: TRBJ2-5; cdr3_nt: TGTGCCAGCAGCTTAGACGGACAGCCCCAAGAGACCCAGTACTTC; cdr3_aa: CASSLDGQPQETQYF
v_call: TRBV5-4; d_call: TRBD2; clone_size: NA; j_call: TRBJ2-5; cdr3_nt: TGTGCCAGCAGCCCCCGAACTAGCGGTGAGACCCAGTACTTC; cdr3_aa: CASSPRTSGETQYF
v_call: TRBV7-9; d_call: NA; clone_size: NA; j_call: TRBJ2-5; cdr3_nt: TGTGCCAGCAGCTTCTCGGGGACACTCCAAGAGACCCAGTACTTC; cdr3_aa: CASSFSGTLQETQYF
v_call: TRBV19; d_call: TRBD1; clone_size: once; j_call: TRBJ2-7; cdr3_nt: TGTGCCACCCGACAGGGGGCGGGCGAGCAGTACTTC; cdr3_aa: CATRQGAGEQYF
v_call: TRBV7-2; d_call: TRBD2; clone_size: NA; j_call: TRBJ2-1; cdr3_nt: TGTGCCAGCAGCCCTCGGACTAGCTGGGGCAATGAGCAGTTCTTC; cdr3_aa: CASSPRTSWGNEQFF
v_call: TRBV2; d_call: TRBD1; clone_size: NA; j_call: TRBJ1-1; cdr3_nt: TGTGCCAGCAGCATGACAGGGTTCATGGAGAGGATTGAAGCTTTCTTT; cdr3_aa: CASSMTGFMERIEAFF
v_call: TRBV19; d_call: NA; clone_size: NA; j_call: TRBJ1-5; cdr3_nt: TGTGCCAGTAGGCGGACACCCATAAATCATCAGCCCCAGCATTTT; cdr3_aa: CASRRTPINHQPQHF
v_call: TRBV5-1; d_call: TRBD1; clone_size: NA; j_call: TRBJ1-5; cdr3_nt: TGCGCCAGCAGCTTCTCCGGGACAGATCAGCCCCAGCATTTT; cdr3_aa: CASSFSGTDQPQHF
v_call: TRBV15; d_call: TRBD1; clone_size: NA; j_call: TRBJ2-7; cdr3_nt: TGTGCCACCAGCAGGACAATGACAGGGCTCCCCTACGAGCAGTACTTC; cdr3_aa: CATSRTMTGLPYEQYF
v_call: TRBV7-9; d_call: NA; clone_size: once; j_call: TRBJ2-1; cdr3_nt: TGTGCCAGCAGCTTAGATGGGGCAGAGTCGTACAATGAGCAGTTCTTC; cdr3_aa: CASSLDGAESYNEQFF
v_call: TRBV7-9; d_call: TRBD1; clone_size: NA; j_call: TRBJ1-6; cdr3_nt: TGTGCCAGCAGCTCCGGGACAGATAATTCACCCCTCCACTTT; cdr3_aa: CASSSGTDNSPLHF